This TCR beta chain was identified during a study of shared clonotypes between healthy human individuals (dated by TCRdb to the early 2020s). Broadly, across the study: Three men and a couple of women, aged 18 to 49 years, made up the cohort. For each donor, CD4 naive and CD4 memory were each run on three plates, CD8 naive on two plates, and CD8 memory on one plate. The study deeply sequenced blood TCR repertoires of about five healthy adults to estimate repertoire size and the extent of clonotype sharing between individuals. To increase sequencing depth and limit assay-specific biases, different laboratories used diverse techniques to prepare libraries and sequence TCR repertoires. Leukapheresis yielded between about 0.9 and 10 billion PBMCs per donor. Overall results and qualifications from the work: When four donors were compared, the shared fraction of clonotypes was roughly 4.8% for naive CD4, 3.5% to 4% for naive CD8, 2% to 2.5% for memory CD4, and about 0.36% for memory CD8. Compared with non-shared clonotypes, the clonotypes found in all four sorted-subset donors had higher generation probabilities. Pairwise subsampling indicated that sequencing depth was expected to affect the degree of clonotype sharing among donors. Because the study included only a small number of donors, the genetic and exposure-history diversity represented was limited. Estimated clonotype richness was generally larger for naive than for memory subsets. Incomplete sequencing was indicated by rarefaction of sorted-subset datasets, despite the large sequencing depth. Sampling was limited to blood, and TCR repertoires in tissue likely differ from TCR repertoires in blood.

Using the deep immunoSEQ assay, multiplex PCR amplified TCR CDR3 regions from genomic DNA. Extracted genomic DNA from each cell subset was distributed evenly across all wells of several immunoSEQ 96-well plates, and each plate was treated as a replicate. For sorted subsets, around 200 ng genomic DNA, equal to tens of thousands of T cell genomes, was loaded into each replicate PCR. Purified libraries were quantified with a Qubit 3.0 fluorometer, sized on a Bioanalyzer 2100, and re-quantified with the KAPA Library Quantification kit. Every immunoSEQ 96-well plate was sequenced on a separate single-read 150-cycle Illumina NextSeq 550 flow cell. The study's processing was this. Because the immunoSEQ output included only junctional sequences and no quality scores, the filtering could not be the same as the filtering used for full-length reads. To assign V/J genes and CDR3, sequences were annotated against IMGT germline references using PyIR, a Python wrapper for IgBLAST v1.9. Reads were removed for weak V/J assignments (E-value above 1e-6), missing CDR3, stop codons, out-of-frame junctions, or ambiguous translated residues. V3J clonotypes were defined as sequences sharing the same inferred V gene, J gene, and CDR3 amino acid sequence. Percentage overlap between repertoires was computed as shared unique clonotypes divided by the size of the smaller repertoire. Repertoire richness was assessed with RTK rarefaction, the Chao1 estimator, and Recon v2.1 estimates of unobserved clonotypes. For all TCRbeta clonotypes obtained by the gDNA method from a handful of donors, generation probabilities were computed with OLGA. TCRdb limited this immuneACCESS table to in-frame rearrangements with V and J called. A share of clones is missing; checked studies link under half to unresolved V genes, and the rest is unexplained. The DNA gave D and trimming, while V, J and clone size come from that table. The sample profile shows more than 600,000 clones; around 92% of them were found once. Roughly 22% of the sample comes from the top ten.

For the CD8 naive samples, CD45RO-negative cells were positively selected for CCR7, yielding a CD45RA+CCR7+ population from which TemRA cells were excluded. Donors were healthy HIV-negative adults with no recently reported acute infections or vaccinations. Every donor was a Caucasian adult residing in Nashville, Tennessee, USA. Blood was obtained by leukapheresis, after which PBMCs were separated by Ficoll-Histopaque density gradient centrifugation and cryopreserved in liquid nitrogen vapor phase. Analytical flow cytometry was used to check the purity and quantity of each magnetically sorted T cell population. Each sorted fraction had its genomic DNA isolated and then quantified by UV absorbance on a Nanodrop 2000c. A note on this clone: What this receptor recognizes is not known. Base qualities are not recorded, but no much larger clone differs from it by a single base.

Germline trimming amounts to 5 bases on V and 3 bases on J, with 11 as the count of junction bases outside the gene matches. The germline V gene encodes CDR1 SEHNR and CDR2 FQNEAQ (reference sequence). The CDR3 has 16 amino acids, counting the end cysteine and phenylalanine. Here the CDR3 DNA is all that survives: 48 bases in frame from base 1. Recombination linked TRBV7-9 to TRBJ1-1; 8 central bases correspond to TRBD1. The clonotype was recovered from a man aged 30 to 45 in good health. The sample consisted of naive CD8+ T cells sorted from blood. The label giving this sample's cell subset or site can be read as: CD45RA+CCR7+. The base sequence is TGTGCCAGCAGCCAGCAGGGGGCGAGTATTTACACTGAAGCTTTCTTT. Its protein product is CASSQQGASIYTEAFF. The full variable domain, with segments outside the CDR3 supplied by the reference TRBV7-9 and TRBJ1-1 proteins, appears as DTGVSQNPRHKITKRGQNVTFRCDPISEHNRLYWYRQTLGQGPEFLTYFQNEAQLEKSRLLSDRFSAERPKGSFSTLEIQRTEQGDSAMYLCASSQQGASIYTEAFFGQGTRLTVV.